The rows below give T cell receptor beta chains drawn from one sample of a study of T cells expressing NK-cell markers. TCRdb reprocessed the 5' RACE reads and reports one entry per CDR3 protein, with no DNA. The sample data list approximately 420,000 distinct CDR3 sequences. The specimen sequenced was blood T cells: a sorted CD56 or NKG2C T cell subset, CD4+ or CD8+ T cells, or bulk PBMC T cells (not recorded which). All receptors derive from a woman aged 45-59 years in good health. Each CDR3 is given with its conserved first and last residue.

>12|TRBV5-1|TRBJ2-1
CASRTRGFEQFF
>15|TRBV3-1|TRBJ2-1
CASSQGTSLSNEQFF
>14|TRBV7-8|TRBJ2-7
CASSLPGAFNEQYF
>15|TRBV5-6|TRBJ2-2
CASSLDGKNTGELFF
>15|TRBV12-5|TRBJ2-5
CASGPFAGEGETQYF
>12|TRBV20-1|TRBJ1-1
CSGAQGATEAFF
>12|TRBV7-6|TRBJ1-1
CASGQGNTEAFF
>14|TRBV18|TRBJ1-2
CASSPPGGNYGYTF
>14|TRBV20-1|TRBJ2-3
CSAIGTSAGDTQYF
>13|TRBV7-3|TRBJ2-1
CASSLTVPGEQFF
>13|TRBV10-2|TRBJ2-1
CASRSDSYNEQFF
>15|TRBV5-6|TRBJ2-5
CASSFWTSGKETQYF
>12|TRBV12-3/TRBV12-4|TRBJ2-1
CASRPTSGEQFF
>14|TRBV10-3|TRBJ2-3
CAITETGRTDTQYF
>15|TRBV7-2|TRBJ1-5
CASSPDRYSNQPQHF
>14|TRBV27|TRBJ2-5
CASQPGEGGETQYF
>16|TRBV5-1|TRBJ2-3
CASSLRGASIADTQYF
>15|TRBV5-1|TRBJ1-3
CASSGDGYSGNTIYF
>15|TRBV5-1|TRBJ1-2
CASLPGTGHSYGYTF
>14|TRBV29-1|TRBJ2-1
CSAKTSGYNDEQFF
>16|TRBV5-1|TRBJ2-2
CASRVPPGTNTGELFF
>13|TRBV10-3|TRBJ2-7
CAISVEVTYEQYF
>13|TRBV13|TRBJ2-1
CASSPQAGNEQFF
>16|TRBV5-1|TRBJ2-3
CASSFSSGIAGDTQYF
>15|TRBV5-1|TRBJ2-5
CASSPSQGVRETQYF
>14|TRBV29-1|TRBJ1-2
CSVEGFGAYPGYTF
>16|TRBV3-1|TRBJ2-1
CASSQDWGGSKSEQFF